A selection of T cell receptor beta chains follows, all from one sample in a study of T cells in Graves' hyperthyroidism and ophthalmopathy. From the multiplex PCR reads, TCRdb called clonotypes with MiXCR, one entry per CDR3 protein. The data show over 450,000 distinct CDR3 sequences, around 14% seen once. The sequencing input was blood. These TCRs come from a woman between 18 and 30 years old with Graves' hyperthyroidism. Each CDR3 is given with its conserved first and last residue. Fields, in order: V gene, clone size, J gene, D gene, CDR3 DNA, CDR3 protein. The D gene is left open where the match is weak. Part of the rows lack a size; the others show once, few, many or a class for expanded clones.

TRBV20-1	many	TRBJ2-1	TRBD2	TGCAGTGCTAGAGGTAGCGGGGACTACAATGAGCAGTTCTTC	CSARGSGDYNEQFF
TRBV24-1	.	TRBJ2-2	.	TGTGCCACCAGTGATCGACAGAACATCGGGGAGCTGTTTTTT	CATSDRQNIGELFF
TRBV2	.	TRBJ2-2	.	TGTGACAGCAGCGCCAGCACCGGGGAGCTGTTTTTT	CDSSASTGELFF
TRBV7-8	.	TRBJ2-3	.	TGTGCCAGCAGCTTAGCGTACTCCAGGGGCGAGGTTACAGATACGCAGTATTTT	CASSLAYSRGEVTDTQYF
TRBV30	many	TRBJ2-5	.	TGTGCCTGGAATTCTCCGGGGGTATTAGAGACCCAGTACTTC	CAWNSPGVLETQYF
TRBV10-3	many	TRBJ2-2	TRBD2	TGTGCCATCAGTGAGGCTAGCGGGAGTCCCGGGGAGCTGTTTTTT	CAISEASGSPGELFF
TRBV5-1	.	TRBJ2-3	.	TGTGCCAGCAGCTTTTCGAAGACTAGTGAGGTGACAGATACGCAGTATTTT	CASSFSKTSEVTDTQYF
TRBV6-1	.	TRBJ1-4	.	TGTGCCAGCAGCCGCGAAAAACTGTTTTTT	CASSREKLFF
TRBV6-5	.	TRBJ1-3	.	TGTGCCAGCAGTTACTCGAAAACAGCCTCTGGAAACACCATATATTTT	CASSYSKTASGNTIYF
TRBV3-1	many	TRBJ2-7	.	TGTGCCAGCAGCCATCGAGACGGGGTGGTAGGTTACGAGCAGTACTTC	CASSHRDGVVGYEQYF
TRBV18	few	TRBJ1-1	TRBD1	TGTGCCAGCTCGCCGAGACAGGGGGTGGAGGAAGCTTTCTTT	CASSPRQGVEEAFF
TRBV5-1	few	TRBJ1-4	TRBD1	TGCGCCAGCAGCTCCCTGACAGGGGGAGGTGAAAAACTGTTTTTT	CASSSLTGGGEKLFF
TRBV12-3/TRBV12-4	many	TRBJ2-7	TRBD2	TGTGCCAGCAGTTCCAGCGGGATCTCCTACGAGCAGTACTTC	CASSSSGISYEQYF
TRBV2	many	TRBJ1-1	.	TGTGCCAGCAGTGAATGGCCGCTGGGTGCTTTCTTT	CASSEWPLGAFF
TRBV3-1	many	TRBJ2-3	.	TGTGCCAGCAGCCCACAACTAGGGTCAGATACGCAGTATTTT	CASSPQLGSDTQYF
TRBV6-5	many	TRBJ1-6	TRBD1	TGTGCCAGCAGTTGGGGGCCAGGGGGAGTGGATTCACCCCTCCACTTT	CASSWGPGGVDSPLHF
TRBV29-1	many	TRBJ1-2	.	TGCAGCGTCGGGACTGGCGTGGGCGGCTACACCTTC	CSVGTGVGGYTF
TRBV5-1	.	TRBJ1-6	.	TGCGCCAGCAGCTTGTACCAGGGTAGCTCCTATAATTCACCCCTCCACTTT	CASSLYQGSSYNSPLHF
TRBV7-3	.	TRBJ2-2	TRBD2	TGTGCCAGCAGCTTGGGCGGGAGTTCCACCGGGGAGCTGTTTTTT	CASSLGGSSTGELFF
TRBV3-1	many	TRBJ1-1	.	TGTGCCAGCAGCCAATGGGGTGGCACTGAAGCTTTCTTT	CASSQWGGTEAFF
TRBV10-3	many	TRBJ2-5	.	TGTGCCATCAGTAGGATACAAGAGACCCAGTACTTC	CAISRIQETQYF
TRBV11-2	few	TRBJ2-7	.	TGTGCCAGCAGCTTTATGAGGGGCGAGCAGTACTTC	CASSFMRGEQYF
TRBV27	many	TRBJ2-1	.	TGTGCCAGCAGTTTATCGCAAAGTGGTGAGCAGTTCTTC	CASSLSQSGEQFF
TRBV19	.	TRBJ1-1	.	TGTGCCAGTAGTATAGGGGGAGCAGGAGTGAACACTGAAGCTTTCTTT	CASSIGGAGVNTEAFF
TRBV20-1	many	TRBJ2-1	.	TGCAGTGCTATGACCTGGGGAACCCACAATGAGCAGTTCTTC	CSAMTWGTHNEQFF
TRBV9	few	TRBJ2-1	TRBD1	TGTGCCAGCAGCTCGACCGGGACAGCCTACAATGAGCAGTTCTTC	CASSSTGTAYNEQFF
TRBV20-1	many	TRBJ1-2	TRBD1	TGCAGTGCTGTAACCGGGACAGGGGTCGGCTACACCTTC	CSAVTGTGVGYTF
TRBV15	many	TRBJ1-1	.	TGTGCCACCAGCGCTGGACCGAGATCTAATGAAGCTTTCTTT	CATSAGPRSNEAFF
TRBV10-3	many	TRBJ2-1	TRBD2	TGTGCCATCACAACTAGCGACCCCTACAATGAGCAGTTCTTC	CAITTSDPYNEQFF
TRBV12-3/TRBV12-4	many	TRBJ2-3	.	TGTGCCAGCAGTCCCCACGGAGGGGGCTACAGGGGCACAGATACGCAGTATTTT	CASSPHGGGYRGTDTQYF
TRBV6-5	few	TRBJ2-1	TRBD2	TGTGCCAGCAGTTACTTGGTGAGAGGGACTAGCGGGAGAAGCTCCTACAATGAGCAGTTCTTC	CASSYLVRGTSGRSSYNEQFF
TRBV29-1	many	TRBJ1-5	.	TGCAGCGTTGGCGGCGGGGGTAGCAATCAGCCCCAGCATTTT	CSVGGGGSNQPQHF
TRBV12-3/TRBV12-4	few	TRBJ2-6	TRBD2	TGTGCCAGCTCTACGGGGGGGGGCGGTAGCTCTGGGGCCAACGTCCTGACTTTC	CASSTGGGGSSGANVLTF
TRBV7-6	many	TRBJ2-5	TRBD2	TGTGCCAGTACCCGGGGTGGCGGGAGAGCCCAAGAGACCCAGTACTTC	CASTRGGGRAQETQYF
TRBV10-3	.	TRBJ1-1	TRBD1	TGTGCCATCAGACCGACAGGGATGACAAACACTGAAGCTTTCTTT	CAIRPTGMTNTEAFF
TRBV2	many	TRBJ1-2	.	TGTGCCAGCAGTGAACGGAGTGGTGGCTACACCTTC	CASSERSGGYTF
TRBV12-3/TRBV12-4	.	TRBJ1-1	TRBD1	TGTGCCGGACAGGGGATGAACACTGAAGCTTTCTTT	CAGQGMNTEAFF
TRBV12-3/TRBV12-4	few	TRBJ2-3	TRBD2	TGTGCCAGCAGTGTGGGACTAGCGGGAGGGCGCACAGATACGCAGTATTTT	CASSVGLAGGRTDTQYF
TRBV12-3/TRBV12-4	many	TRBJ2-1	TRBD2	TGTGCCAGCAGTTTAGCTTGGACTAGCGGCATCAATGAGCAGTTCTTC	CASSLAWTSGINEQFF
TRBV12-3/TRBV12-4	few	TRBJ2-1	.	TGTGCCATTCAGTTTATAGTTACCAATGAGCAGTTCTTC	CAIQFIVTNEQFF
TRBV12-3/TRBV12-4	many	TRBJ1-6	.	TGTGCCAGCAGTTTTCGCAGGGGCGCGGTGTCCCACTTT	CASSFRRGAVSHF
TRBV9	.	TRBJ1-1	.	TGTGCCAGCAGCGTAGCGGGGGGGACCTCGAACACTGAAGCTTTCTTT	CASSVAGGTSNTEAFF
TRBV11-1	many	TRBJ2-5	TRBD1	TGTGCCAGCAGCCCAGACAGGGGGCAAGAGACCCAGTACTTC	CASSPDRGQETQYF
TRBV30	.	TRBJ1-6	.	TGTGCCTGGAAGGCCGGGGGGAGACCCCTCCACTTT	CAWKAGGRPLHF
TRBV11-3	.	TRBJ2-1	.	TGTGCCAGCAGCTCCCTCGCCCCCACCCCTGTGTTCTTC	CASSSLAPTPVFF
TRBV15	many	TRBJ2-2	.	TGTGCCACCAGCAGAGATATGAGCGGACCGAACACCGGGGAGCTGTTTTTT	CATSRDMSGPNTGELFF
TRBV6-1	many	TRBJ2-2	.	TGTGCCAGCCAAGGGGGGTTTGGCACCGGGGAGCTGTTTTTT	CASQGGFGTGELFF
TRBV3-1	many	TRBJ2-2	.	TGTGCCAGCAGCCCCGGAGGGCCGGAGCTGTTTTTT	CASSPGGPELFF
TRBV11-2	many	TRBJ2-1	TRBD2	TGTGCCAGCAGCTTCGCCGGGGGAGCGGGAGATTCTTACAATGAGCAGTTCTTC	CASSFAGGAGDSYNEQFF
TRBV18	.	TRBJ2-1	TRBD1	TGTGCCAGCTCACCACGGTTGGGGACAGACTACAATGAGCAGTTCTTC	CASSPRLGTDYNEQFF
TRBV10-3	many	TRBJ2-1	.	TGTGCCATCAGTTCGAATACCAATGAGCAGTTCTTC	CAISSNTNEQFF
TRBV18	many	TRBJ2-5	.	TGTGCCAGCTCACCAAGGGGGAACCAAGAGACCCAGTACTTC	CASSPRGNQETQYF
TRBV20-1	many	TRBJ1-1	TRBD1	TGCAGTGCTAGAGAATCAGGACAGGCCCCTATCGGAGCTTTCTTT	CSARESGQAPIGAFF
TRBV5-1	.	TRBJ2-7	TRBD1	TGCGCCAGCAGCCTGACCCCACTTGGGACAGGGCCCCACGAGCAGTACTTC	CASSLTPLGTGPHEQYF
TRBV5-1	many	TRBJ2-1	.	TGCGCCAGCAGCTTGTCTGGGGTTCCCGTCAATGAGCAGTTCTTC	CASSLSGVPVNEQFF
TRBV20-1	many	TRBJ2-1	TRBD2	TGCAGTGCTAGTCCCGGGACTAGCTTGTCAGGGGAGCAGTTCTTC	CSASPGTSLSGEQFF
TRBV20-1	.	TRBJ2-3	TRBD2	TGCAGTGCTAGGGTTAGCGGGAGCGCAGATACGCAGTATTTT	CSARVSGSADTQYF
TRBV20-1	few	TRBJ1-5	.	TGCAGTGCTAGTATGTGGGGGGGCGAGGGGCAGCCCCAGCATTTT	CSASMWGGEGQPQHF